Reported below is one T cell receptor beta chain. What it binds is not known. Authors of the study amplified TCR beta CDR3 regions from RNA transcripts. The HTBI set primed first-round TCR CDR3 RT-PCR. TCRdb re-called the multiplex PCR reads with MiXCR, one entry per CDR3 protein. This table has around 450,000 distinct CDR3 sequences, approximately 15% appearing once. The source of the sample is a study of T cells in Graves' hyperthyroidism and ophthalmopathy. General study results and limits: The majority of expanded thyroid clonotypes above 0.001 also appeared in blood.

Deletions cut 0 bases from V and 7 bases from J, with 22 bases between. The CDR3 length is 18 residues. CDR1 and CDR2 (germline): LGHNA, YNFKEQ. The V and J genes are TRBV4-2 and TRBJ2-1, with D perhaps matching TRBD1 or TRBD2 (6 bases each). The sample consisted of blood. This receptor was taken from a woman aged 18-35 years with Graves' hyperthyroidism. The CDR3 protein is CASSQDGSGAMVMNEQFF. The CDR3 DNA reads TGTGCCAGCAGCCAAGACGGGTCGGGGGCGATGGTTATGAATGAGCAGTTCTTC.